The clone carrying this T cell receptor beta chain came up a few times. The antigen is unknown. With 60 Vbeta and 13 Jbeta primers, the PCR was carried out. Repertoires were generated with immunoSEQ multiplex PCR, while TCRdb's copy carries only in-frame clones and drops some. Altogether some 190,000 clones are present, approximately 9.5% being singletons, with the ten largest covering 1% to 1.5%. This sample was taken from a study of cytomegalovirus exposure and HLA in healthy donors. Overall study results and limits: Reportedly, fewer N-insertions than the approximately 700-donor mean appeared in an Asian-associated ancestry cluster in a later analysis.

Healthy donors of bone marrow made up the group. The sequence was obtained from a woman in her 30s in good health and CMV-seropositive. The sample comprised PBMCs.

As DNA, the CDR3 is TGTGCCAGCAGTGATTTCGGGGGTGAGACTAATGAAAAACTGTTTTTT. Its translation is CASSDFGGETNEKLFF. The genes are TRBV6-1 and TRBJ1-4; D possibly corresponds to TRBD1 (5 bases). The germline V gene encodes CDR1 MNHNS and CDR2 SASEGT. The ends were cut back, 3 bases at V and 2 bases at J, with 13 bases in the middle. The CDR3 consists of 16 residues.